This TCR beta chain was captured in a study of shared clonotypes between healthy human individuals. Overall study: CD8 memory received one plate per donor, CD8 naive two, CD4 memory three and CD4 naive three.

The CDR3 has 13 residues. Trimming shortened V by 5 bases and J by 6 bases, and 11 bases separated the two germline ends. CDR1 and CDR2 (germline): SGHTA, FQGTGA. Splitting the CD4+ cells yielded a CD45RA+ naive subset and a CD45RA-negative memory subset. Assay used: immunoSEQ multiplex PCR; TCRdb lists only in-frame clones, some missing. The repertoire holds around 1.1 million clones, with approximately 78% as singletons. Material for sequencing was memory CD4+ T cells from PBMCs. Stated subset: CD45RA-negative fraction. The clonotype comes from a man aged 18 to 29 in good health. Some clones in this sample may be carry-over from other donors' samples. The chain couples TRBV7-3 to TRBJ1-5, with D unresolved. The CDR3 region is CASSVSTAQPQHF. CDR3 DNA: TGTGCCAGCAGCGTCTCCACGGCTCAGCCCCAGCATTTT.